A selection of T cell receptor beta chains follows, all from one sample in a study of blood T cell repertoires in COVID-19. TCRdb's table, derived via immunoSEQ multiplex PCR, lists solely in-frame clones and lacks some. The sample consists of roughly 260,000 clones, about 91% of them appearing once. Source material: PBMCs or T cells enriched from blood (not recorded which). These receptors were obtained from a woman aged 30 to 39 with acute COVID-19. Each CDR3 is given without its conserved first and last residue. Each record gives: clone size, V gene, CDR3 protein. The size of a clone is reported for some rows only, either as once, few or many, or as a class for expanded clones.

abundance: NA
v_gene: TRBV7-2
CDR3aa: ASSLGGQETQY

abundance: NA
v_gene: TRBV6-4
CDR3aa: ASSEQGTGELF

abundance: NA
v_gene: TRBV27
CDR3aa: ASSFGLATDTQY

abundance: NA
v_gene: TRBV7-2
CDR3aa: ASSPYRDGNQPQH

abundance: once
v_gene: TRBV27
CDR3aa: ASSSDPGQGSYGYT

abundance: NA
v_gene: TRBV7-9
CDR3aa: ASSTTGRTNEKLF

abundance: NA
v_gene: TRBV3-1/TRBV3-2
CDR3aa: ASSQSGGQLNTEAF

abundance: NA
v_gene: TRBV9
CDR3aa: ASSLNDGGGYPQH

abundance: NA
v_gene: TRBV6-1
CDR3aa: ASREARGRNYGYT

abundance: NA
v_gene: TRBV5-1
CDR3aa: ASSLAGRVGEQF

abundance: NA
v_gene: TRBV7-2
CDR3aa: ASTLSGGGPGELF